In this sample, the clone carrying this TCR beta chain turned up a few times. Its cognate antigen is unknown. The data originate from a study of T cell repertoires in cytomegalovirus infection. Across the whole study: Public TCR beta signatures provided an indication of both CMV infection and a matching HLA type. Study-level results: Cumulative public TCR beta family frequency identified CMV carriers with the relevant HLA. It was HLA-C-restricted CMV-specific TCR beta clonotypes that dominated the response ex vivo.

TCRdb recomputed calls from the reads with MiXCR, one row per CDR3 protein. The sample carries about 260,000 distinct CDR3 sequences, roughly 13% recorded once. This CDR3 has 15 residues. V lost 6 bases and J 5 bases, leaving 19 bases between the germline ends. The chain is built from TRBV12-3 or TRBV12-4 and TRBJ1-1, with a weak D call TRBD1 (5 bases). The material sequenced was PBMCs. This TCR was recovered from a human donor in good health (CMV status not recorded). Some clones in this sample may be carry-over from other donors' samples. The CDR3 DNA is TGTGCCAGCAGGTGGGGCCTGGGGGGTGGGACTGAAGCTTTCTTT. Amino acid sequence: CASRWGLGGGTEAFF.